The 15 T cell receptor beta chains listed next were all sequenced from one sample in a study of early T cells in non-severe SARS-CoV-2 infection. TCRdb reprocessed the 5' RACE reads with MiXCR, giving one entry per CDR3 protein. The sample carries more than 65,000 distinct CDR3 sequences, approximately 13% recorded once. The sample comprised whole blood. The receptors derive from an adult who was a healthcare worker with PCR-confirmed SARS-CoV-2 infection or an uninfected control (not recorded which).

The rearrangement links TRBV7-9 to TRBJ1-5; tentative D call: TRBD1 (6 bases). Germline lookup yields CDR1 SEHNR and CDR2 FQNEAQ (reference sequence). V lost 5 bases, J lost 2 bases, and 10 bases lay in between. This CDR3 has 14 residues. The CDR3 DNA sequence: TGTGCCAGCAGCCGCAGGGGTGGCAATCAGCCCCAGCATTTT. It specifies CASSRRGGNQPQHF.

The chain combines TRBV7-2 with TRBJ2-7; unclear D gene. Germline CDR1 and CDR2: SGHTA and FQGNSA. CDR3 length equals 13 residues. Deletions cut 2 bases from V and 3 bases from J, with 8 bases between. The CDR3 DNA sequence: TGTGCCAGCAGCTTACATAGGATCTACGAGCAGTACTTC. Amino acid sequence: CASSLHRIYEQYF.

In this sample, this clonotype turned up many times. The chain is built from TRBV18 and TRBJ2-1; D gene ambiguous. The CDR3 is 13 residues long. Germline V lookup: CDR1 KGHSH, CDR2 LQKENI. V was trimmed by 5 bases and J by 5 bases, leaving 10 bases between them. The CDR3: CASSLAVHNEQFF. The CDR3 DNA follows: TGTGCCAGCTCATTGGCGGTCCACAATGAGCAGTTCTTC.

CDR3 amino acids: CASGTQETQYF. CDR3 nucleotide sequence: TGCGCCAGCGGGACGCAAGAGACCCAGTACTTC. The rearrangement uses TRBV5-1 and TRBJ2-5; D may correspond to TRBD1 or TRBD2 (5 bases each). This CDR3 is 11 amino acids long. Germline CDR1 SGHRS, CDR2 YFSETQ. Trimming removed 7 bases at V and 2 bases at J, with 6 bases between.

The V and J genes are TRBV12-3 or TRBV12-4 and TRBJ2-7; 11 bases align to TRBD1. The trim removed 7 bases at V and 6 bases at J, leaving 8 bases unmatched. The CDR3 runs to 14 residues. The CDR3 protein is CASMPGQGVGEQYF. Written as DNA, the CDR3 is TGTGCCAGCATGCCGGGACAGGGGGTGGGCGAGCAGTACTTC.

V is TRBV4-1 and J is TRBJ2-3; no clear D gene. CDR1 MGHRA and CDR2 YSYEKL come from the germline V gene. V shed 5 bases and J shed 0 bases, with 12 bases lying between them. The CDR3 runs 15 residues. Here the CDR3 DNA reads TGCGCCAGCAGCTCAAGGTTCACTAGCACAGATACGCAGTATTTT. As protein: CASSSRFTSTDTQYF.

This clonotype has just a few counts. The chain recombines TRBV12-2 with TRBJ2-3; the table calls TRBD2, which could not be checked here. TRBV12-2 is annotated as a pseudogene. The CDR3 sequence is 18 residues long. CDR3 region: CASRLAFPLASGQDTQYF. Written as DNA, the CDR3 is TGTGCAAGTCGCTTAGCGTTCCCCCTGGCTAGCGGGCAAGATACGCAGTATTTT.

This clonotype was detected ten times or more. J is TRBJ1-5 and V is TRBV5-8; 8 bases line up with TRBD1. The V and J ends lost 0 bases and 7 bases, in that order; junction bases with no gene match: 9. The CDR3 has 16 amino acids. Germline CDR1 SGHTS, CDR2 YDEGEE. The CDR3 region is CASSLATDRVEQPQHF. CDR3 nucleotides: TGTGCCAGCAGCTTGGCCACGGACAGGGTGGAGCAGCCCCAGCATTTT.

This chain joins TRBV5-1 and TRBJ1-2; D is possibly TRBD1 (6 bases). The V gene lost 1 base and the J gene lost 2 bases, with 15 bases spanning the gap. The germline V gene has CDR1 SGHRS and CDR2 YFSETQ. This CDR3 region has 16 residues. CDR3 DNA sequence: TGCGCCAGCAGCTTGATACAGGGAGGGAAAAACTATGGCTACACCTTC. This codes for CASSLIQGGKNYGYTF.

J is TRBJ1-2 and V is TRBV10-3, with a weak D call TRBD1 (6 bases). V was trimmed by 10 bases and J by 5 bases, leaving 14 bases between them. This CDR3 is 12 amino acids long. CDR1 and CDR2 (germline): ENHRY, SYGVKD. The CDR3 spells CATSGVGYGYTF. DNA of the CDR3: TGTGCCACCTCAGGGGTCGGGTATGGCTACACCTTC.

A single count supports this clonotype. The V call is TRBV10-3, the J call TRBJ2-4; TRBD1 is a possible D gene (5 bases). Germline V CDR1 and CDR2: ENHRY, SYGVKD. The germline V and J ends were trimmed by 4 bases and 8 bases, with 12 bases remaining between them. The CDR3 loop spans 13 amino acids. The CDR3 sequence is CAISGQGSDIQYF. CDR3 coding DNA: TGTGCCATCAGTGGGCAGGGCAGTGACATTCAGTACTTC.

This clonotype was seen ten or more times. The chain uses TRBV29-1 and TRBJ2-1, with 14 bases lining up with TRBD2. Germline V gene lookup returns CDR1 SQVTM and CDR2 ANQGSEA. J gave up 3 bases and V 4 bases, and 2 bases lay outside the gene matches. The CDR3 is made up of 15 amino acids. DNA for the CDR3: TGCAGCGTTGGGACTAGCGGGGGGTTCTACAATGAGCAGTTCTTC. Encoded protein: CSVGTSGGFYNEQFF.

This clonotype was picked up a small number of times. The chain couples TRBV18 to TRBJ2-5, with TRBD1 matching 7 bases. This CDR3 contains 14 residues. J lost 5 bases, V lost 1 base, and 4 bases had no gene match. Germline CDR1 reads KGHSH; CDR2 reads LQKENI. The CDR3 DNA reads TGTGCCAGCTCACCACAGGGGGCCGGTGAGACCCAGTACTTC. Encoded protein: CASSPQGAGETQYF.

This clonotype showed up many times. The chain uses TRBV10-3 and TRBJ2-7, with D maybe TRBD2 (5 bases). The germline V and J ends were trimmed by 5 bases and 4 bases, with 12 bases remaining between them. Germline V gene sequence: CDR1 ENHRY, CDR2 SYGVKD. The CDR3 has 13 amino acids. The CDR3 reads CAISSGIRYEQYF. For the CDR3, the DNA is TGTGCCATCAGTAGCGGCATACGGTACGAGCAGTACTTC.

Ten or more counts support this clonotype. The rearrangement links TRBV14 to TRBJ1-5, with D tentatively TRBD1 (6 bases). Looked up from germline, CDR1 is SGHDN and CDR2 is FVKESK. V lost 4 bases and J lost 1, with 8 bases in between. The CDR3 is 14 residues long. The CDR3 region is CASSPDRSNQPQHF. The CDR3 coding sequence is TGTGCCAGCAGCCCTGACAGGAGCAATCAGCCCCAGCATTTT.